This T cell receptor beta chain was identified during a study of blood T cell repertoires in COVID-19. CDR3 length: 14 amino acids. Germline CDR1 is SEHNR and CDR2 is FQNEAQ (reference sequence). V was pared by 5 bases and J by 7 bases, with 9 bases of the junction left unmatched. Seattle-derived patients entered the study during active infection and were followed longitudinally. As originally analysed: By means of reference gene primer amplification, nucleated cell counts were estimated. TCRdb's copy holds only in-frame clones and misses some; the assay was immunoSEQ multiplex PCR. Clonal size and the V and J genes are those of that table, whereas D and trimming came from the DNA. The profile shows about 260,000 clones, about 90% of them singletons.

The chain combines TRBV7-9 with TRBJ1-2, with TRBD1 matching over 8 bases. The sequencing sample was made of peripheral blood. The receptor was derived from a woman between 65 and 79 years old with COVID-19, enrolled during active disease. This chain's CDR3 is CASSQSGQGFGYTF. The CDR3 DNA is TGTGCCAGCAGCCAATCCGGACAGGGCTTTGGCTACACCTTC.